This T cell receptor beta chain was captured by sequencing in a study of blood T cell repertoires in COVID-19. Per germline, CDR1 LNHNV and CDR2 YYDKDF (reference sequence). The CDR3 length is 11 residues. The V and J ends lost 8 bases and 3 bases respectively, with 6 bases between them. Sequenced by immunoSEQ multiplex PCR; TCRdb stores in-frame clones only, minus some. The data show around 160,000 clones, roughly 90% seen once. Material: peripheral blood. The sequence was obtained from a man aged 55 to 70 with acute or convalescent COVID-19. This chain links TRBV15 with TRBJ2-3; D gene uncertain. The CDR3 DNA follows: TGTGCCACCGGGCTTACAGATACGCAGTATTTT. Protein product: CATGLTDTQYF.